One and the same sample provided the 8 T cell receptor beta chains below, sequenced in a study of Graves' ophthalmopathy and Graves' hyperthyroidism. The study amplified TCR beta CDR3 regions using RNA transcripts. Second-round multiplex PCR followed a first-round RT-PCR using HTBI primers. TCRdb called the multiplex PCR reads again in MiXCR, with one record for every CDR3 protein. The sample includes hundreds of thousands of distinct CDR3 sequences, 20% to 25% seen only once; the top ten take approximately 7%. Sample: peripheral blood. The receptors originated from a woman younger than 30 with stable Graves' hyperthyroidism. Some clones in this sample may be carry-over from other donors' samples.

This clonotype was detected many times. This chain links TRBV19 with TRBJ1-2, with D perhaps matching TRBD1 (6 bases). Trimming removed 6 bases from V and 4 bases from J, with 21 bases in between. The CDR3 is 16 amino acids. Germline V gene sequence: CDR1 LNHDA, CDR2 SQIVND (reference sequence). CDR3: CASSRMRQDRLYGYTF. CDR3 DNA sequence: TGTGCCAGTAGCCGGATGAGACAGGATCGGCTCTATGGCTACACCTTC.

This clonotype was detected ten times or more. The gene calls are TRBV2 and TRBJ1-2; D uncertain. Trimming removed 7 bases from V and 7 bases from J, with 22 bases in between. Germline lookup yields CDR1 SNHLY and CDR2 FYNNEI. The CDR3 has 15 amino acids. CDR3 DNA sequence: TGTGCCAGCATCGAAAGCGGTGGCCGTAGTGGTGGCTACACCTTC. It codes for CASIESGGRSGGYTF.

This clonotype has a count of ten or more. The chain couples TRBV12-3 or TRBV12-4 to TRBJ2-7, with 13 bases matching TRBD2. This CDR3 spans 15 amino acids. Trimming at V came to 3 bases and at J to 6 bases, leaving 5 bases not matched to a gene. The CDR3 protein is CASSFGGLAGSEQYF. In nucleotides, the CDR3 is TGTGCCAGCAGTTTCGGGGGACTAGCGGGAAGCGAGCAGTACTTC.

This clonotype has ten or more counts. The genes are TRBV29-1 and TRBJ2-7; the D gene is possibly TRBD1 (6 bases). CDR1 and CDR2 from the germline V gene are SQVTM and ANQGSEA. The CDR3 is made up of 13 amino acids. V was shortened by 4 bases and J by 3 bases, with 13 bases between the two germline ends. As DNA, the CDR3 is TGCAGCGTTGCCGGGACATACTACTACGAGCAGTACTTC. Protein sequence: CSVAGTYYYEQYF.

This clonotype was counted ten times or more. The rearrangement links TRBV28 to TRBJ2-5; possibly TRBD2 for D (5 bases). The CDR3 runs to 16 residues. Germline CDR1 and CDR2: MDHEN and SYDVKM. The V gene lost 3 bases and the J gene lost 0 bases, with 14 bases spanning the gap. The CDR3 DNA follows: TGTGCCAGCAGTTTTGATGGAGCGGAATACCAAGAGACCCAGTACTTC. Translated: CASSFDGAEYQETQYF.

The table lists this clonotype with many counts. The V gene is TRBV3-1, the J gene TRBJ2-7, with 14 bases lining up with TRBD2. Looked up from germline, CDR1 is LGHDT and CDR2 is YNNKEL (reference sequence). The V gene end was trimmed by 1 base and the J gene end by 4 bases; junction bases not matched to a gene: 0. This CDR3 has 15 amino acids. CDR3 amino acids: CASSQGTSGRYEQYF. The CDR3 DNA sequence: TGTGCCAGCAGCCAAGGGACTAGCGGGAGGTACGAGCAGTACTTC.

This clonotype was detected many times. J is TRBJ1-5 and V is TRBV13; the D is unclear. Deletions cut 5 bases from V and 3 bases from J, with 8 bases between. Looked up from germline, CDR1 is PRHDT and CDR2 is FYEKMQ (reference sequence). The CDR3 extends over 13 amino acids. The CDR3 spells CASSLNPNQPQHF. The CDR3, as DNA: TGTGCCAGCAGCCTGAACCCCAATCAGCCCCAGCATTTT.

Of note for this clonotype: This may stem from a read error, because a much larger clone lies one nucleotide away. This chain joins TRBV6-5 and TRBJ1-1; D is unclear. There are 15 residues in the CDR3. CDR1 is MNHEY and CDR2 is SVGAGI in the germline V gene. In nucleotides, the CDR3 is TGTGCCAGCAGTTACTACGGCAACATGAACACTGAAGCTTGCTTT. Its translation: CASSYYGNMNTEACF.